The T cell receptor beta chain under discussion was sequenced for a study of blood T cell repertoires in COVID-19. Across the study: The United States, Italy and Spain were the sources of the acute and convalescent COVID-19 samples. Sample material is recorded as cDNA or gDNA derived from T cells, B-cell-depleted T cells, or PBMCs.

Trimming took 5 bases from V and 9 from J; bases not matched to a gene: 5. CDR3 length: 15 residues. The V gene's germline CDR1 is PRHDT and CDR2 FYEKMQ (reference sequence). Assay used: immunoSEQ multiplex PCR; TCRdb lists only in-frame clones, some missing. The sample has around 60,000 clones; 80% to 90% are singletons. Seattle-derived patients entered the study during active infection and were followed longitudinally. Sequences were obtained from peripheral blood. This TCR came from a woman between 55 and 75 years old with COVID-19, enrolled during active disease. The rearrangement links TRBV13 to TRBJ1-6; TRBD1 agrees at 12 bases. The DNA of the CDR3 is TGTGCCAGCAGCCCCCCGGGACAGGGGGCTTCACCCCTCCACTTT. Its protein product is CASSPPGQGASPLHF.